The next 18 T cell receptor beta chains were all read from a single sample in a study of spatial heterogeneity in lung cancer. Study-wide results and caveats: Counts of expanded alpha and beta TCRs within tumors tracked the tumor nonsynonymous mutation count.

Time point reported: sample taken at primary tumor resection. The antigens these receptors bind are not known. MiXCR, run by TCRdb on the 5' RACE reads, gives a single entry per CDR3 protein. The sample consists of more than 5,000 distinct CDR3 sequences, 3.9% of them appearing once. Sequenced here: lung tumor tissue, sampled at surgery. These receptors came from a female donor with early-stage non-small cell lung cancer.

This clonotype was seen more than once but under ten times. The chain uses TRBV12-1 and TRBJ2-3; the DNA was not used to check the table's D call, TRBD2. TRBV12-1 is reported as a pseudogene. The CDR3 sequence is 15 residues long. This CDR3 reads CASSLGLISTDTQYF. The CDR3 coding sequence is TGTGCCAGCAGCCTGGGACTTATTTCCACAGATACGCAGTATTTT.

Ten or more counts support this clonotype. The chain has TRBV6-2 or TRBV6-3 and TRBJ1-5; D unclear. V lost 2 bases and J lost 9, with 8 bases in between. This CDR3 spans 12 amino acids. CDR1 MNHEY and CDR2 SVGEGT come from the germline V gene. In DNA, the CDR3 is TGTGCCAGCAGTTACCCCTCCGGGCCCCAGCATTTT. Translated: CASSYPSGPQHF.

The chain is built from TRBV29-1 and TRBJ2-5; unclear D gene. This CDR3 region has 15 residues. V was clipped by 0 bases and J by 5 bases, with 16 bases between them. Per the germline V gene, CDR1 is SQVTM and CDR2 is ANQGSEA. The CDR3 DNA follows: TGCAGCGTTGAAGATCGAGGCAGGTCTCGGGAGACCCAGTACTTC. Translation: CSVEDRGRSRETQYF.

The chain uses TRBV7-3 and TRBJ2-3, with 7 bases that match TRBD2. J lost 2 bases, V lost 5 bases, and 10 bases had no gene match. From germline, CDR1 is SGHTA and CDR2 FQGTGA. The CDR3 has 16 amino acids. In nucleotides, the CDR3 is TGTGCCAGCAGCCCCGGGACTATGGGGTCCACAGATACGCAGTATTTT. It codes for CASSPGTMGSTDTQYF. Together with reference TRBV7-3 and TRBJ2-3, the CDR3 gives the full variable domain: GAGVSQTPSNKVTEKGKYVELRCDPISGHTALYWYRQSLGQGPEFLIYFQGTGAADDSGLPNDRFFAVRPEGSVSTLKIQRTERGDSAVYLCASSPGTMGSTDTQYFGPGTRLTVL.

This clonotype was counted ten times or more. The genes are TRBV2 and TRBJ2-7, with D tentatively TRBD2 (5 bases). Germline-derived CDR1 and CDR2 are SNHLY and FYNNEI. V shed 4 bases and J shed 6 bases, with 13 bases lying between them. There are 13 residues in the CDR3. The DNA of the CDR3 is TGTGCCAGCAGTGCAACTACGGCGGGCGAGCAGTACTTC. The encoded protein is CASSATTAGEQYF.

This clonotype occurred many times. Given a much more abundant clone one base away, this may be a read error. The chain joins TRBV12-3 or TRBV12-4 to TRBJ2-7; TRBD1 matches 8 bases. This CDR3 is built from 14 residues. V trimming: 6 bases; J trimming: 6 bases; junction bases outside the gene matches: 10. The CDR3 spells CASSLDRARGEQYF. CDR3 nucleotide sequence: TGTGCCAGCAGCCTGGACAGGGCAAGGGGCGAGCAGTACTTC.

This clonotype occurred a few times. DNA for the CDR3: TGTGCCAGCAGCATCGGACTAGCGGGAACCTACGAGCAGTACTTC. Translating gives CASSIGLAGTYEQYF. This chain joins TRBV13 and TRBJ2-7; 12 nucleotides line up with TRBD2. Germline CDR1 and CDR2: PRHDT and FYEKMQ (reference sequence). The CDR3 length is 15 residues. The V and J ends lost 5 bases and 2 bases, in that order; junction bases with no gene match: 4.

Relative to its sample, this clonotype is medium-sized. Germline and junction disagree at one end, which may indicate a read error. The chain combines TRBV27 with TRBJ2-7; 7 nucleotides align to TRBD1. This CDR3 comprises 11 residues. Germline values: CDR1 MNHEY, CDR2 SMNVEV (reference sequence). CDR3 sequence: CASTPGVRDSF. In DNA, the CDR3 is TGTGCCAGCACCCCTGGGGTACGGGACAGCTTC.

By share of the sample, this clonotype is medium-sized. J is TRBJ2-3 and V is TRBV25-1; 7 positions agree with TRBD2. The trim removed 3 bases at V and 0 bases at J, leaving 6 bases unmatched. The CDR3 runs 16 residues. From germline, CDR1 is MGHDK and CDR2 SYGVNS. CDR3 amino acids: CASSEWEGRSTDTQYF. The CDR3 DNA sequence: TGTGCCAGCAGTGAGTGGGAGGGCCGGAGCACAGATACGCAGTATTTT.

This clonotype occurred many times. The rearrangement uses TRBV5-4 and TRBJ2-3; D unresolved. Trimming took 6 bases from V and 3 from J, leaving 8 bases between them. The CDR3 extends over 12 amino acids. The germline V gene encodes CDR1 SGHNT and CDR2 YYREEE (reference sequence). CDR3 sequence: CASTSRTDTQYF. As DNA, the CDR3 is TGTGCCAGCACCTCCAGGACAGATACGCAGTATTTT.

This clonotype is medium-sized in the sample. The chain employs TRBV7-3 and TRBJ2-6, with TRBD1 matching 11 bases. Trimming removed 5 bases from V and 1 base from J; junction bases left unmatched: 7. This CDR3 has 18 amino acids. Germline V lookup: CDR1 SGHTA, CDR2 FQGTGA. CDR3 coding DNA: TGTGCCAGCAGCCCCTGGACAGGGGGCATGTCTGGGGCCAACGTCCTGACTTTC. Translating it yields CASSPWTGGMSGANVLTF.

Sample share makes this clonotype medium-sized. The chain couples TRBV20-1 to TRBJ2-7; TRBD2 agrees at 10 bases. Per the germline V gene, CDR1 is DFQATT and CDR2 is SNEGSKA (reference sequence). V shed 4 bases and J 3 bases; nucleotides not matched to a gene: 6. The CDR3 has 14 residues. CDR3 in DNA: TGCAGTGCTACACGGACTAGCGGCTTCTACGAGCAGTACTTC. This translates into CSATRTSGFYEQYF.

Worth noting for this clonotype: Given a much more abundant clone one base away, this may be a read error. This sequence joins TRBV11-2 and TRBJ1-2; TRBD1 matches at 10 bases. This CDR3 region has 18 residues. The germline gives CDR1 SGHAT, CDR2 FQNNGV. For the CDR3, the DNA is TGTGCCAGCAGCTTAGTATTGGGACAGGGGAAGATGAATTATGGCTACAACTTC. It encodes CASSLVLGQGKMNYGYNF.

For this clonotype: A read error may be the cause here, since a much bigger clone is one base away. The chain uses TRBV28 and TRBJ2-7; no firm D call. The germline V gene has CDR1 MDHEN and CDR2 SYDVKM. The CDR3 extends over 15 amino acids. Deletions cut 5 bases from V and 5 bases from J, with 19 bases between. The CDR3 DNA reads as TGTGCCAGCAGTCCTTCCGTGGAGCACTTTGACGAGCAGTACTTC. It yields the protein CASSPSVEHFDEQYF. Supplemented by reference TRBV28 and TRBJ2-7, the full variable domain reads DVKVTQSSRYLVKRTGEKVFLECVQDMDHENMFWYRQDPGLGLRLIYFSYDVKMKEKGDIPEGYSVSREKKERFSLILESASTNQTSMYLCASSPSVEHFDEQYFGPGTRLTVT.

This clonotype was seen at least ten times. The chain uses TRBV6-5 and TRBJ2-7; 8 positions match TRBD1. Trimming at V came to 4 bases and at J to 4 bases, leaving 3 bases not matched to a gene. This CDR3 comprises 13 residues. Germline assignment: CDR1 MNHEY and CDR2 SVGAGI. For the CDR3, the DNA is TGTGCCAGCAGTTCAGGGGGCAGGTACGAGCAGTACTTC. Translation: CASSSGGRYEQYF.

This clonotype was seen repeatedly, ten times or more. This chain uses TRBV20-1 with TRBJ1-4, with D unresolved. Germline lookup yields CDR1 DFQATT and CDR2 SNEGSKA (reference sequence). This CDR3 has 11 amino acids. With 3 bases removed from V and 7 bases from J, the gap between germline ends came to 6 bases. Written as DNA, the CDR3 is TGCAGTGCTAGGACCGTTGAAAAACTGTTTTTT. Protein: CSARTVEKLFF.

By sample share, this clonotype is medium-sized. The rearrangement joins TRBV9 to TRBJ1-1, with unresolved D. CDR3 length equals 12 residues. The V gene's germline CDR1 is SGDLS and CDR2 YYNGEE. Between the trimmed V and J ends, which lost 1 base and 3 bases, there was a span of 4 bases. The CDR3, as DNA: TGTGCCAGCAGCGTACTCGACACTGAAGCTTTCTTT. It codes for CASSVLDTEAFF.

By share, this clonotype ranks as medium-sized (0.01 to 0.1%). The chain carries TRBV9 and TRBJ2-3, with a weak D call TRBD1 (6 bases). Germline-derived CDR1 and CDR2 are SGDLS and YYNGEE. The CDR3 is made up of 14 amino acids. The germline V and J ends were trimmed by 4 bases and 4 bases, with 13 bases remaining between them. In nucleotides, the CDR3 is TGTGCCAGCAGCCCTGCAGGGGATCCAGATACGCAGTATTTT. Its translation: CASSPAGDPDTQYF.